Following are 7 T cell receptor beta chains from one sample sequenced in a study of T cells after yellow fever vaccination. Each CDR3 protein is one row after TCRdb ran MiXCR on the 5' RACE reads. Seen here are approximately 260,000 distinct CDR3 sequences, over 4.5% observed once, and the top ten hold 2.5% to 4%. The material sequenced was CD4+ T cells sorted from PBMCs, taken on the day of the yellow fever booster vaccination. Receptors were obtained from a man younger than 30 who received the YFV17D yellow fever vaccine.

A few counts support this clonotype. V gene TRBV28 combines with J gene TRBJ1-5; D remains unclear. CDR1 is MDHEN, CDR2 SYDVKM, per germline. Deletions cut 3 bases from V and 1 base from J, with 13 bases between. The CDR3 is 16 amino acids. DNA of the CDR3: TGTGCCAGCAGTTTTGAGGGTGTAGGGAGCAATCAGCCCCAGCATTTT. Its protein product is CASSFEGVGSNQPQHF.

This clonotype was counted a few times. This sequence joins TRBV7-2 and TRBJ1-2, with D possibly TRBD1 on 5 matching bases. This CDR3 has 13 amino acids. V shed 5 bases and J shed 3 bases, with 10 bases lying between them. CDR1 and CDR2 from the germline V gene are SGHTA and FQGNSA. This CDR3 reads CASSPGRHYGYTF. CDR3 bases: TGTGCCAGCAGCCCGGGACGCCACTATGGCTACACCTTC.

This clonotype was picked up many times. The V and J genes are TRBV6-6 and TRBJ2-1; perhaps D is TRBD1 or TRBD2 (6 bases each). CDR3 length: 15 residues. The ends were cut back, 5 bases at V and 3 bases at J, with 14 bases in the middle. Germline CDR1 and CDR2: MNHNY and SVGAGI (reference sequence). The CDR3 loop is CASSRPRDNYNEQFF. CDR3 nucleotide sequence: TGTGCCAGCAGTAGACCGCGGGACAACTACAATGAGCAGTTCTTC.

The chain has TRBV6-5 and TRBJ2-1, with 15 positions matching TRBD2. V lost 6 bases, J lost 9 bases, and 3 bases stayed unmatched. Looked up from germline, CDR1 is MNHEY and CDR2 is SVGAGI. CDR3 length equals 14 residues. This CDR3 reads CASRGLAGGGEQFF. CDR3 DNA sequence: TGTGCCAGCAGGGGACTAGCGGGGGGTGGTGAGCAGTTCTTC.

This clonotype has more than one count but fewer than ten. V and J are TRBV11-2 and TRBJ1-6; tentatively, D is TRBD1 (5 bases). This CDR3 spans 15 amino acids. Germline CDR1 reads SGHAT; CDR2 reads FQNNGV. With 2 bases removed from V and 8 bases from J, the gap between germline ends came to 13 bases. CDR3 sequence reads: CASSLLETTDSPLHF. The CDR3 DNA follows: TGTGCCAGCAGCTTATTGGAGACGACAGATTCACCCCTCCACTTT.

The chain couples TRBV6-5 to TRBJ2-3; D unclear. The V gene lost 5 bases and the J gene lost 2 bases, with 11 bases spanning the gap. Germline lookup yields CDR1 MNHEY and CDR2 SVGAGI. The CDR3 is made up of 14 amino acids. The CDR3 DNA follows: TGTGCCAGCAGTCGCAGGTTACCCACAGATACGCAGTATTTT. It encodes CASSRRLPTDTQYF.

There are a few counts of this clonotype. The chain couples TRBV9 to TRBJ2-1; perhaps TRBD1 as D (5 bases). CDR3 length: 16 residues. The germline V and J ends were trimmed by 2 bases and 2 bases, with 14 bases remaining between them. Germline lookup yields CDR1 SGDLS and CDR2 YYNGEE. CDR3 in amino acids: CASSVDRSLTYNEQFF. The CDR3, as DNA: TGTGCCAGCAGCGTCGACAGATCTCTGACCTACAATGAGCAGTTCTTC.